The entry that follows covers one T cell receptor (beta chain) sequence. TCRdb's copy holds only in-frame clones and misses some; the assay was immunoSEQ multiplex PCR. Of some 90,000 clones in the sample, roughly nine tenths were seen once. The V gene's germline CDR1 is SGHRS and CDR2 YFSETQ. CDR3 length: 14 amino acids. After removal of 2 bases from V and 2 bases from J, the junction contained 3 bases not matched to a gene. This entry belongs to a study of OX40 agonist ivuxolimab in advanced cancers. About the study: Patients were treated with intravenous ivuxolimab, dosed at 0.01 to 10 mg/kg and infused every 2 weeks.

V usage is TRBV5-1 and J usage is TRBJ2-5, with TRBD1 identical over 7 bases. The material was CD4+ or CD8+ T cells sorted from blood, obtained in a trial of the OX40 agonist ivuxolimab. The sequence was obtained from an adult with an advanced solid tumor such as melanoma, head and neck, liver or kidney cancer. The CDR3, as DNA: TGCGCCAGCAGCTTAAGGACAGGACAAGAGACCCAGTACTTC. Translated, it gives CASSLRTGQETQYF.